Listed here are 13 T cell receptor beta chains from one sample, sequenced in a study of vaccination and CD4 T cells after COVID-19. In TCRdb, the PCR reads were re-called with MiXCR into one record per CDR3 protein. The profile shows some 18,000 distinct CDR3 sequences, roughly two thirds of them singletons. The sample consisted of CD4+ T cells from blood, taken after SARS-CoV-2 vaccination. The receptors shown here come from a human donor who had recovered from COVID-19.

This chain uses TRBV18 with TRBJ2-3; no clear D. Germline V lookup: CDR1 KGHSH, CDR2 LQKENI. The V end was cut by 4 bases, the J end by 0 bases, with 14 bases between. The CDR3 has 16 residues. CDR3 residues: CASSRTALPSTDTQYF. CDR3 DNA sequence: TGTGCCAGCTCACGTACAGCCCTTCCAAGCACAGATACGCAGTATTTT. Supplemented by reference TRBV18 and TRBJ2-3, the full variable domain reads NAGVMQNPRHLVRRRGQEARLRCSPMKGHSHVYWYRQLPEEGLKFMVYLQKENIIDESGMPKERFSAEFPKEGPSILRIQQVVRGDSAAYFCASSRTALPSTDTQYFGPGTRLTVL.

The chain uses TRBV10-3 and TRBJ2-5, with D perhaps TRBD2 (5 bases). The V gene's germline CDR1 is ENHRY and CDR2 SYGVKD. This CDR3 has 13 residues. The V and J ends lost 6 bases and 5 bases respectively, with 13 bases between them. CDR3 sequence (DNA): TGTGCCATCAGCGGTAGCGAGAGGGAGACCCAGTACTTC. Translating gives CAISGSERETQYF.

V and J are TRBV19 and TRBJ1-5; D remains ambiguous. Germline V gene sequence: CDR1 LNHDA, CDR2 SQIVND (reference sequence). The length of the CDR3 is 16 residues. The V end lost 4 bases, the J end lost 0 bases, and 13 bases lay between the germline ends. CDR3 in DNA: TGTGCCAGTAGTAGGAGTGTGGCTCTTAGCAATCAGCCCCAGCATTTT. It encodes CASSRSVALSNQPQHF.

This clonotype was picked up a small number of times. This sequence joins TRBV27 and TRBJ1-5; D gene uncertain. CDR1 and CDR2 (germline): MNHEY, SMNVEV (reference sequence). This CDR3 spans 17 amino acids. V dropped 5 bases and J dropped 0 bases, with 17 bases sitting between them. For the CDR3, the DNA is TGTGCCAGCAGTCCCTCGACATGGTATGGTAGCAATCAGCCCCAGCATTTT. It codes for CASSPSTWYGSNQPQHF.

The chain has TRBV27 and TRBJ1-6; D ambiguous. Germline CDR1 reads MNHEY; CDR2 reads SMNVEV (reference sequence). The ends were cut back, 2 bases at V and 10 bases at J, with 6 bases in the middle. The CDR3 has 12 residues. Here the CDR3 DNA reads TGTGCCAGCAGTTTACCGGGCTCACCCCTCCACTTT. This sequence encodes CASSLPGSPLHF.

The gene calls are TRBV6-1 and TRBJ2-7; TRBD2 matches 7 bases. The CDR3 contains 15 residues. Trimming removed 6 bases from V and 4 bases from J; junction bases left unmatched: 12. Germline CDR1 MNHNS, CDR2 SASEGT. The CDR3 reads CASSRLHSSGYEQYF. The DNA for the CDR3 is TGTGCCAGCAGCCGACTACACTCTAGCGGATACGAGCAGTACTTC.

The V call is TRBV19, the J call TRBJ2-1; D is unresolved. The germline CDR1 and CDR2 sequences are LNHDA and SQIVND (reference sequence). V lost 10 bases and J lost 0, with 7 bases in between. The CDR3 contains 12 residues. CDR3: CATQPSYNEQFF. DNA for the CDR3: TGTGCCACCCAGCCCTCCTACAATGAGCAGTTCTTC.

Note on this clonotype: The limits of the CDR3 on the DNA are not certain, so only TCRdb's listed CDR3 is given. The chain employs TRBV20-1 and TRBJ2-3; the tabulated D call, TRBD1, remains unverified against the DNA. Germline assignment: CDR1 DFQATT and CDR2 SNEGSKA (reference sequence). Inclusive of both ends, the CDR3 amounts to 16 amino acids. CDR3 sequence: CSARDSGRAGTDTQYF.

Comments on this clonotype: At one end, the junction sequence differs from germline, possibly due to a read error. V usage is TRBV28 and J usage is TRBJ2-2; weak D call: TRBD2 (6 bases). CDR3 length: 13 residues. CDR1 is MDHEN and CDR2 is SYDVKM in the germline V gene. CDR3 DNA sequence: TGTGCCAGCAGTTATCGGAACACCGGGGGGCTGTTTTTT. It yields the protein CASSYRNTGGLFF.

This clonotype was detected a few times. The chain recombines TRBV19 with TRBJ1-2, with 10 bases identical to TRBD1. The CDR3 spans 16 residues. Germline V gives CDR1 LNHDA, CDR2 SQIVND (reference sequence). The ends lost 4 bases at V and 6 bases at J; junction bases unmatched: 11. The DNA of the CDR3 is TGTGCCAGTAGTAACCCGGACAGGGGGTATCTGGATGGCTACACCTTC. It yields the protein CASSNPDRGYLDGYTF.

This clonotype was seen just once. The chain recombines TRBV2 with TRBJ2-1; TRBD2 matches at 11 bases. The length of the CDR3 is 15 residues. The germline V gene has CDR1 SNHLY and CDR2 FYNNEI. Losses at the gene ends were 7 bases for V and 5 bases for J; bases not matched to a gene: 7. The chain's CDR3 is CASTLEGLADNEQFF. The CDR3 DNA reads as TGTGCCAGCACCCTAGAGGGACTAGCGGACAATGAGCAGTTCTTC.

The rearrangement uses TRBV5-1 and TRBJ2-2; D is uncertain. Per the germline V gene, CDR1 is SGHRS and CDR2 is YFSETQ. V lost 0 bases and J 6 bases, leaving 3 bases between the germline ends. The CDR3 runs 12 residues. The CDR3 sequence is CASSLGSGELFF. The CDR3 DNA follows: TGCGCCAGCAGCTTGGGGTCCGGGGAGCTGTTTTTT.

The rearrangement links TRBV7-6 to TRBJ2-5; 10 bases fit TRBD2. Per germline, CDR1 SGHVS and CDR2 FNYEAQ. V lost 1 base, J lost 4 bases, and 12 bases stayed unmatched. The CDR3 is 18 amino acids. CDR3 protein: CASSLGLAGLTLGETQYF. Here the CDR3 DNA reads TGTGCCAGCAGCTTAGGACTAGCGGGCCTAACACTAGGAGAGACCCAGTACTTC.